The 11 T cell receptor beta chains below come from one sample, sequenced in a study of T cells after yellow fever vaccination. MiXCR, run by TCRdb on the 5' RACE reads, gives a single entry per CDR3 protein. The table includes approximately 120,000 distinct CDR3 sequences, roughly 8.2% detected once. The specimen comprised CD8+ T cells sorted from PBMCs, sampled on the day of the yellow fever booster vaccination. All receptors derive from a man younger than 35 who received the YFV17D yellow fever vaccine.

The chain has TRBV25-1 and TRBJ2-5; D is perhaps TRBD2 (7 bases). V gave up 8 bases and J gave up 4 bases, with 14 bases separating them. Germline assignment: CDR1 MGHDK and CDR2 SYGVNS. The CDR3 has 13 residues. The CDR3 region is CASRGGAGETQYF. The CDR3 DNA reads TGTGCCAGCCGAGGGGGGGCCGGAGAGACCCAGTACTTC.

This chain joins TRBV27 and TRBJ1-2; TRBD1 agrees at 9 bases. The CDR3 spans 14 residues. V lost 2 bases and J lost 7; bases outside the gene matches: 5. Per the germline V gene, CDR1 is MNHEY and CDR2 is SMNVEV (reference sequence). For the CDR3, the DNA is TGTGCCAGCAGTTTAGACAGGGGGTGGTCTGGCTACACCTTC. It codes for CASSLDRGWSGYTF.

This clonotype was detected only a few times. The chain links TRBV13 to TRBJ1-5; D is unclear. The CDR3 has 14 amino acids. In germline, CDR1 is PRHDT, CDR2 FYEKMQ (reference sequence). The V gene lost 7 bases and the J gene lost 0 bases, with 10 bases spanning the gap. The CDR3 protein is CASTAAGSNQPQHF. In DNA, the CDR3 is TGTGCCAGCACCGCCGCGGGTAGCAATCAGCCCCAGCATTTT.

The chain carries TRBV29-1 and TRBJ2-4; D is unresolved. Trimming stripped 4 bases from V and 6 bases from J, with 7 bases between. The CDR3 sequence is 11 residues long. Germline V gene data show CDR1 as SQVTM and CDR2 as ANQGSEA. CDR3 region: CSVAGGNIQYF. DNA for the CDR3: TGCAGCGTTGCGGGCGGAAACATTCAGTACTTC.

This clonotype was detected a few times. The gene calls are TRBV4-2 and TRBJ2-7; 12 bases match TRBD2. Per germline, CDR1 LGHNA and CDR2 YNFKEQ. V trimming: 3 bases; J trimming: 7 bases; junction bases outside the gene matches: 10. The CDR3 runs to 16 residues. This CDR3 reads CASSQRGTSGFREQYF. CDR3 DNA sequence: TGTGCCAGCAGCCAGAGGGGGACTAGCGGGTTTCGGGAGCAGTACTTC.

This clonotype was detected a few times. The V call is TRBV6-1, the J call TRBJ2-7; TRBD1 matches at 8 bases. The CDR3 loop spans 13 amino acids. Germline V gene data show CDR1 as MNHNS and CDR2 as SASEGT. With V trimmed by 5 bases and J by 6 bases, 6 bases remained unmatched. CDR3 residues: CASSRTGSSEQYV. In nucleotides, the CDR3 is TGTGCCAGCAGTCGGACAGGGAGTAGCGAGCAGTACGTC.

Only a few counts were recorded for this clonotype. The rearrangement joins TRBV5-6 to TRBJ1-2; no definite D call. V lost 4 bases and J lost 0, with 10 bases in between. The CDR3 has 14 residues. The germline CDR1 and CDR2 sequences are SGHDT and YYEEEE. This CDR3 is CASSGVGTNYGYTF. CDR3 sequence (DNA): TGTGCCAGCAGCGGGGTGGGGACTAACTATGGCTACACCTTC.

CDR3 sequence: CASYPGAGPQGEQFF. The CDR3 DNA reads TGCGCCAGTTACCCAGGCGCAGGGCCCCAGGGGGAGCAGTTCTTC. The chain couples TRBV5-1 to TRBJ2-1; D might be TRBD1 (6 bases). CDR3 length: 15 amino acids. The germline V and J ends were trimmed by 8 bases and 10 bases, with 25 bases remaining between them. Germline V gene sequence: CDR1 SGHRS, CDR2 YFSETQ.

This clonotype was seen a handful of times. The V gene is TRBV6-2 or TRBV6-3, the J gene TRBJ2-7, with TRBD2 as a possible D gene (5 bases). Trimming left V 6 bases short and J 4 bases short, with 19 bases between. CDR1 MNHEY and CDR2 SVGEGT come from the germline V gene. The CDR3 covers 15 residues. CDR3 region: CASSKAPGNPYEQYV. Written as DNA, the CDR3 is TGTGCCAGCAGCAAAGCCCCGGGAAATCCTTACGAGCAGTACGTC.

This clonotype occurred once. V and J are TRBV3-1 and TRBJ2-2; maybe TRBD1 (6 bases). With 4 bases removed from V and 4 bases from J, the gap between germline ends came to 16 bases. Germline V gene lookup returns CDR1 LGHDT and CDR2 YNNKEL (reference sequence). The CDR3 is 16 residues long. CDR3 nucleotide sequence: TGTGCCAGCAGCCCAAGAAGAGGACAGATCACCGGGGAGCTGTTTTTT. Protein: CASSPRRGQITGELFF. Full variable domain (remainder filled in from reference TRBV3-1 and TRBJ2-2): DTAVSQTPKYLVTQMGNDKSIKCEQNLGHDTMYWYKQDSKKFLKIMFSYNNKELIINETVPNRFSPKSPDKAHLNLHINSLELGDSAVYFCASSPRRGQITGELFFGEGSRLTVL.

In its sample, this clonotype was seen a few times. The chain employs TRBV7-9 and TRBJ2-1, with TRBD1 identical over 7 bases. Germline V gene lookup returns CDR1 SEHNR and CDR2 FQNEAQ (reference sequence). There are 16 residues in the CDR3. The J segment lost 6 bases and the V segment lost 1 base, leaving 9 bases of the junction unmatched. DNA of the CDR3: TGTGCCAGCAGCTTAGAGGGACAGAGTATATTCAATGAGCAGTTCTTC. Translated, it gives CASSLEGQSIFNEQFF.